Below are 20 T cell receptor beta chains sequenced from a single sample in a study of CD8 T cells in Susac syndrome. An amount of RNA that ranged from roughly 0.5 to 1 ug was reverse transcribed with random hexamers. MiXCR, run by TCRdb on the immunoSEQ multiplex PCR reads, gives a single entry per CDR3 protein. Among about 290,000 distinct CDR3 sequences listed, 85% were seen once. Sequencing was carried out using CD8+ T cells from PBMCs. The source of these receptors is a human donor with multiple sclerosis.

This chain connects TRBV19 to TRBJ1-2; TRBD1 matches at 9 bases. The V gene's germline CDR1 is LNHDA and CDR2 SQIVND (reference sequence). J was trimmed by 7 bases and V by 9 bases; bases with no gene match: 21. The CDR3 spans 17 residues. The CDR3 DNA reads as TGTGCCAGACACAGGGTAGACAGGGGGACCGCGAGAGGTGGCTACACCTTC. Translating gives CARHRVDRGTARGGYTF.

This chain links TRBV6-1 with TRBJ2-1; 14 bases are shared with TRBD2. CDR3 length: 19 residues. Germline V CDR1 and CDR2: MNHNS, SASEGT. V shed 6 bases, J shed 2 bases, and the junction held 12 bases outside the gene matches. For the CDR3, the DNA is TGTGCCAGCAGCGGACAGGGGACTAGCGGGGGTCCCCCCTACAATGAGCAGTTCTTC. Encoded protein: CASSGQGTSGGPPYNEQFF.

The DNA of the CDR3 is TGTGCCAGCAGTCTCCCGTCAGGAGGGCCCCAGCATTTT. Translation: CASSLPSGGPQHF. The rearrangement joins TRBV28 to TRBJ1-5; D gene unclear. V lost 5 bases and J lost 9, with 14 bases in between. Germline CDR1 MDHEN, CDR2 SYDVKM. This CDR3 region has 13 residues.

The chain uses TRBV5-1 and TRBJ2-1; D gene ambiguous. The V end was cut by 2 bases, the J end by 1 base, with 4 bases between. CDR1 is SGHRS and CDR2 is YFSETQ in the germline V gene. The CDR3 sequence is 13 residues long. CDR3 sequence: CASSFQSYNEQFF. CDR3 sequence (DNA): TGCGCCAGCAGCTTCCAGTCCTACAATGAGCAGTTCTTC.

The chain couples TRBV4-3 to TRBJ1-1; possible D gene TRBD1, 5 bases. Germline V gives CDR1 LGHNA, CDR2 YSLEER. The CDR3 runs 14 residues. Trimming removed 2 bases from V and 0 bases from J, with 7 bases in between. Here the CDR3 DNA reads TGCGCCAGCAGCCAACAGGGCATGAACACTGAAGCTTTCTTT. It encodes CASSQQGMNTEAFF.

The chain has TRBV20-1 and TRBJ1-1, with D unclear. The CDR3 covers 12 residues. Looked up from germline, CDR1 is DFQATT and CDR2 is SNEGSKA (reference sequence). V was shortened by 0 bases and J by 6 bases, with 8 bases between the two germline ends. The CDR3 loop is CSARDQLAEAFF. Written as DNA, the CDR3 is TGCAGTGCTAGAGATCAACTCGCTGAAGCTTTCTTT.

The J gene is TRBJ2-7, the V gene TRBV7-2, with 14 nucleotides matching TRBD2. The length of the CDR3 is 24 residues. CDR1 is SGHTA and CDR2 is FQGNSA in the germline V gene. The V gene end was trimmed by 1 base and the J gene end by 0 bases; junction bases not matched to a gene: 23. The CDR3 protein is CASSLGRGLAGAFGRKAHSYEQYF. The CDR3 DNA is TGTGCCAGCAGCTTAGGGCGGGGACTAGCGGGAGCTTTTGGACGGAAGGCCCACTCCTACGAGCAGTACTTC.

The J gene is TRBJ1-5, the V gene TRBV12-3 or TRBV12-4; D unresolved. Trimming took 5 bases from V and 3 from J, leaving 11 bases between them. The CDR3 loop spans 14 amino acids. In DNA form, the CDR3 reads TGTGCCAGCAGTCCAGACGGGTACAATCAGCCCCAGCATTTT. This sequence encodes CASSPDGYNQPQHF.

This clonotype was observed a single time. CDR3 protein: CASSWIGFGGLTEAFF. The CDR3 nucleotides are TGTGCCAGCAGTTGGATAGGGTTTGGAGGGCTCACTGAAGCTTTCTTT. The chain uses TRBV27 and TRBJ1-1, with D hard to call. The germline V and J ends were trimmed by 4 bases and 4 bases, with 19 bases remaining between them. This CDR3 has 16 residues. Looked up from germline, CDR1 is MNHEY and CDR2 is SMNVEV (reference sequence).

The V and J genes are TRBV28 and TRBJ2-6; 9 bases map to TRBD1. Germline CDR1 MDHEN, CDR2 SYDVKM. The CDR3 runs to 18 residues. Unmatched junction bases numbered 10, after V lost 6 bases and J lost 1 base. CDR3 loop: CASSRTRDRVSGANVLTF. In DNA form, the CDR3 reads TGTGCCAGCAGCCGCACCCGGGACAGGGTGTCTGGGGCCAACGTCCTGACTTTC.

V and J are TRBV29-1 and TRBJ2-7, with D perhaps TRBD2 (5 bases). Germline V gives CDR1 SQVTM, CDR2 ANQGSEA. Between the trimmed V and J ends, which lost 5 bases and 5 bases, there was a span of 10 bases. This CDR3 is 11 amino acids long. The CDR3 region is CSVPEGHEQYF. DNA of the CDR3: TGCAGCGTTCCAGAGGGCCACGAGCAGTACTTC.

The chain combines TRBV4-3 with TRBJ2-6; D unclear. Germline CDR1 is LGHNA and CDR2 is YSLEER. V lost 6 bases to trimming and J lost 2 bases, with 20 bases between them. The length of the CDR3 is 18 residues. In DNA, the CDR3 is TGCGCCAGCAGTGGGATGGTAGGATACTCTACTGGGGCCAACGTCCTGACTTTC. Translated, it gives CASSGMVGYSTGANVLTF.

The chain joins TRBV19 to TRBJ1-5; tentative D call: TRBD1 (6 bases). The germline V gene has CDR1 LNHDA and CDR2 SQIVND (reference sequence). V was trimmed by 4 bases and J by 0 bases, leaving 16 bases between them. The CDR3 covers 17 residues. The CDR3, as DNA: TGTGCCAGTAGTACCGCCTTGGGGGCCGATAGCAATCAGCCCCAGCATTTT. Amino acid sequence: CASSTALGADSNQPQHF.

The chain uses TRBV6-1 and TRBJ1-1, with 7 bases identical to TRBD1. This CDR3 is 15 amino acids long. V was pared by 3 bases and J by 1 base, with 5 bases of the junction left unmatched. Per germline, CDR1 MNHNS and CDR2 SASEGT. In DNA, the CDR3 is TGTGCCAGCAGTGATCCCCCAGGGGGGAACACTGAAGCTTTCTTT. This codes for CASSDPPGGNTEAFF.

The chain combines TRBV5-6 with TRBJ1-2, with D perhaps matching TRBD1 (5 bases). With 4 bases removed from V and 2 bases from J, the gap between germline ends came to 15 bases. CDR3 size: 15 residues. CDR1 and CDR2 from the germline V gene are SGHDT and YYEEEE. The CDR3 protein is CASSPGFGGNYGYTF. In DNA, the CDR3 is TGTGCCAGCAGCCCAGGGTTCGGGGGAAACTATGGCTACACCTTC. The full variable domain, its missing parts supplied by reference TRBV5-6 and TRBJ1-2, is DAGVTQSPTHLIKTRGQQVTLRCSPKSGHDTVSWYQQALGQGPQFIFQYYEEEERQRGNFPDRFSGHQFPNYSSELNVNALLLGDSALYLCASSPGFGGNYGYTFGSGTRLTVV.

This clonotype was seen a single time. The chain carries TRBV6-5 and TRBJ2-5; D might be TRBD2 (6 bases). This CDR3 has 14 amino acids. The germline CDR1 and CDR2 sequences are MNHEY and SVGAGI. With 4 bases removed from V and 5 bases from J, the gap between germline ends came to 14 bases. The CDR3, as DNA: TGTGCCAGCAGTTCGCGGGGAGGTGGGGAGACCCAGTACTTC. This encodes CASSSRGGGETQYF.

The rearrangement uses TRBV28 and TRBJ2-3, with 7 positions matching TRBD2. Germline lookup yields CDR1 MDHEN and CDR2 SYDVKM. The V segment lost 5 bases and the J segment 2 bases; nucleotides outside the gene matches: 22. The length of the CDR3 is 20 residues. The CDR3 loop reads CASSRNLPPTSPDLTDTQYF. CDR3 coding DNA: TGTGCCAGCAGTCGAAACCTACCTCCGACTAGCCCGGACCTCACAGATACGCAGTATTTT.

The CDR3 region is CASSSFGSPGQLYGYTF. In DNA form, the CDR3 reads TGTGCCAGTAGCTCGTTTGGTTCTCCGGGACAGCTCTATGGCTACACCTTC. This sequence joins TRBV19 and TRBJ1-2, with 7 nucleotides matching TRBD1. After removal of 6 bases from V and 4 bases from J, the junction contained 17 bases not matched to a gene. CDR3 size: 17 residues. Germline CDR1 and CDR2: LNHDA and SQIVND (reference sequence).

The chain couples TRBV20-1 to TRBJ1-1; 8 bases match TRBD1. The germline CDR1 and CDR2 sequences are DFQATT and SNEGSKA (reference sequence). The length of the CDR3 is 13 residues. V shed 4 bases and J 4 bases; nucleotides not matched to a gene: 5. The DNA of the CDR3 is TGCAGTGCTACAGGGGGCAGGACCACTGAAGCTTTCTTT. It specifies CSATGGRTTEAFF.

The V call is TRBV19, the J call TRBJ1-1; D uncertain. V was trimmed by 3 bases and J by 5 bases, leaving 19 bases between them. Germline CDR1 LNHDA, CDR2 SQIVND (reference sequence). The CDR3 runs 16 residues. This CDR3 reads CASSIDLVGTWTEAFF. CDR3 coding DNA: TGTGCCAGTAGTATTGATCTCGTGGGAACGTGGACTGAAGCTTTCTTT.